These T cell receptor beta chains were read from a single sample in a study of blood T cell repertoires in COVID-19. Profiling relied on immunoSEQ multiplex PCR, and the TCRdb table lists in-frame clones only, not all of them. The table records about 200,000 clones, about 85% of them present only once. Sequenced material: peripheral blood. The receptors stem from a woman between 40 and 50 years old with COVID-19, enrolled during active disease. CDR3s include the opening cysteine and the closing phenylalanine or tryptophan. Fields, in order: CDR3 protein, CDR3 DNA, J gene, D gene, V gene, clone size. The D gene is left open where the match is weak. Where a row states a size, it is once, few, many or the class of an expanded clone; other rows omit it.

CASSPMTGDTQYF	TGTGCCAGCAGCCCGATGACTGGAGATACGCAGTATTTT	TRBJ2-3	-	TRBV5-4	-
CASSRGDTEAFF	TGTGCCAGTAGTAGGGGGGATACTGAAGCTTTCTTT	TRBJ1-1	-	TRBV19	few
CASSIGSGGPRETQYF	TGTGCCAGTAGTATAGGCAGCGGGGGGCCACGGGAGACCCAGTACTTC	TRBJ2-5	TRBD2	TRBV19	-
CASSWGGKETQYF	TGTGCCAGCAGTTGGGGGGGGAAAGAGACCCAGTACTTC	TRBJ2-5	TRBD2	TRBV6-2/TRBV6-3	-
CASSVSGTGGYGYTF	TGTGCCAGTAGTGTCTCCGGGACAGGAGGCTATGGCTACACCTTC	TRBJ1-2	TRBD1	TRBV19	-
CASSLSGVTDTQYF	TGTGCCAGCAGCCTTAGCGGGGTCACAGATACGCAGTATTTT	TRBJ2-3	TRBD2	TRBV7-9	-
CASSVSSSYNEQFF	TGTGCCAGCAGCGTATCGAGCTCCTACAATGAGCAGTTCTTC	TRBJ2-1	-	TRBV9	-
CASSFGTRTYEQYF	TGTGCCAGCAGCTTCGGGACACGGACCTACGAGCAGTACTTC	TRBJ2-7	-	TRBV5-4	-
CASSEGTGGSYEQYF	TGTGCCAGCAGTGAAGGGACAGGGGGCTCCTACGAGCAGTACTTC	TRBJ2-7	TRBD1	TRBV6-1	-
CAWSRWNTEAFF	TGTGCCTGGAGCCGGTGGAACACTGAAGCTTTCTTT	TRBJ1-1	-	TRBV30	-
CASSPAINSPLHF	TGTGCCAGCTCACCGGCCATTAATTCACCCCTCCACTTT	TRBJ1-6	-	TRBV18	few
CASSPPSLEQETQYF	TGTGCCAGCTCACCACCGTCCCTAGAGCAAGAGACCCAGTACTTC	TRBJ2-5	-	TRBV18	-